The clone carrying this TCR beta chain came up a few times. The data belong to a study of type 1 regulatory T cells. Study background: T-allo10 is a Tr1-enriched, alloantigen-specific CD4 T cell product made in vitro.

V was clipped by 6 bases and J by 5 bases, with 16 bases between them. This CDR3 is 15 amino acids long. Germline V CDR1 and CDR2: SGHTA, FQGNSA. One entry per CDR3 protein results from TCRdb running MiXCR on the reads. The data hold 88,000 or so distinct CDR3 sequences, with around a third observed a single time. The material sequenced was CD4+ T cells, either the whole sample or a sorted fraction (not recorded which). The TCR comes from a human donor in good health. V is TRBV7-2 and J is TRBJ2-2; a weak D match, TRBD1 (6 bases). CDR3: CASRPGGQLTGELFF. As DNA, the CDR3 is TGTGCCAGCAGACCCGGCGGACAGCTTACCGGGGAGCTGTTTTTT.